This T cell receptor (beta chain) was recorded in a study of blood T cell repertoires in COVID-19. TCRdb's copy holds only in-frame clones and misses some; the assay was immunoSEQ multiplex PCR. The sample holds approximately 28,000 clones, roughly nine tenths seen once. Trimming removed 6 bases from V and 1 base from J, with 12 bases in between. The V gene's germline CDR1 is LNHDA and CDR2 SQIVND (reference sequence). The CDR3 is made up of 14 amino acids. Sequencing was done on a sample of peripheral blood. The TCR was taken from a man in his 60s with active COVID-19. V is TRBV19 and J is TRBJ1-1; D uncertain. Written as DNA, the CDR3 is TGTGCCAGTAGGACTCAGACCGAGAACACTGAAGCTTTCTTT. This codes for CASRTQTENTEAFF.